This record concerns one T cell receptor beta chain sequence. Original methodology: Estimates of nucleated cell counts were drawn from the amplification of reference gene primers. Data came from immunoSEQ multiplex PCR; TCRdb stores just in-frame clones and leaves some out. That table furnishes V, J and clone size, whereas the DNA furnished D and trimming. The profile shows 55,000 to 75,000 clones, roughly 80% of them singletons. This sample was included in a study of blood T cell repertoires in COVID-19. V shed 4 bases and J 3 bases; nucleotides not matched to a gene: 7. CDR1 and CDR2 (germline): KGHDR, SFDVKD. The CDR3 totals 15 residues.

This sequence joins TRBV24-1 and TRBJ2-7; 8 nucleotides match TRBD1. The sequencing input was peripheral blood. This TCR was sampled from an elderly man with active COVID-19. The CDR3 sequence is CATSDPGQGGYEQYF. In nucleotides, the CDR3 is TGTGCCACCAGTGACCCCGGACAGGGAGGCTACGAGCAGTACTTC.